The rows below give T cell receptor beta chains drawn from one sample of a study of blood T cell repertoires in COVID-19. Assay used: immunoSEQ multiplex PCR; TCRdb lists only in-frame clones, some missing. The table lists a few hundred thousand clones, about nine tenths of them singletons. The sequenced sample consisted of peripheral blood. The source is a woman in her twenties or thirties with COVID-19, enrolled during active disease. The CDR3 runs from the conserved cysteine through the conserved F or W. The D gene is left open where the match is weak. A clone size is listed for some rows: how often the clone was seen (once, few, many), or a class if it is expanded.

size: few
J: TRBJ1-3
length: 13
D: -
V: TRBV5-1
DNA: TGCGCCAGCCAACAGGGAACTGGAAACACCATATATTTT
CDR3: CASQQGTGNTIYF

size: few
J: TRBJ1-1
length: 13
D: -
V: TRBV2
DNA: TGTGCCAGCAGGGATACAGGGAGCACTGAAGCTTTCTTT
CDR3: CASRDTGSTEAFF

size: -
J: TRBJ1-2
length: 14
D: -
V: TRBV4-3
DNA: TGCGCCAGCAGCCAAGCCCTTTCGGGTTATGGCTACACCTTC
CDR3: CASSQALSGYGYTF

size: -
J: TRBJ1-5
length: 17
D: -
V: TRBV19
DNA: TGTGCCAGTAGTCCCCCCCTTGGGGGGGTGAGCAATCAGCCCCAGCATTTT
CDR3: CASSPPLGGVSNQPQHF

size: -
J: TRBJ1-1
length: 13
D: -
V: TRBV19
DNA: TGTGCCAGTAGTCCAAACTTCGGCACTGAAGCTTTCTTT
CDR3: CASSPNFGTEAFF

size: -
J: TRBJ1-1
length: 15
D: TRBD1
V: TRBV19
DNA: TGTGCCAGTAGTTACACCCCGGACAGGGGGTCTGAAGCTTTCTTT
CDR3: CASSYTPDRGSEAFF

size: -
J: TRBJ2-7
length: 14
D: TRBD1
V: TRBV27
DNA: TGTGCCAGCAGTTTTAAGGACAGGGGCTACGAGCAGTACTTC
CDR3: CASSFKDRGYEQYF

size: -
J: TRBJ2-1
length: 17
D: -
V: TRBV4-3
DNA: TGCGCCAGCAGCCCCGCGGCCCGGGGGGCCCCCTACAATGAGCAGTTCTTC
CDR3: CASSPAARGAPYNEQFF

size: -
J: TRBJ1-1
length: 13
D: -
V: TRBV18
DNA: TGTGCCAGCTCACTCCCAGGGTCAACTGAAGCTTTCTTT
CDR3: CASSLPGSTEAFF

size: once
J: TRBJ2-2
length: 15
D: -
V: TRBV7-2
DNA: TGTGCCAGCAGCTTACAGGCAGCGAACACCGGGGAGCTGTTTTTT
CDR3: CASSLQAANTGELFF

size: -
J: TRBJ1-2
length: 16
D: -
V: TRBV7-9
DNA: TGTGCCAGCAGCCCTAGGGGCGGGGTGATGGTGTATGGCTACACCTTC
CDR3: CASSPRGGVMVYGYTF

size: once
J: TRBJ1-1
length: 17
D: TRBD1
V: TRBV18
DNA: TGTGCCAGCTCACGTTACCCGGGACAGAATTCGAACACTGAAGCTTTCTTT
CDR3: CASSRYPGQNSNTEAFF

size: -
J: TRBJ1-5
length: 15
D: -
V: TRBV6-6
DNA: TGTGCCAGCAGTTCGCTAGGTGGCATCAATCAGCCCCAGCATTTT
CDR3: CASSSLGGINQPQHF

size: -
J: TRBJ1-1
length: 16
D: TRBD1
V: TRBV28
DNA: TGTGCCAGCCATCTTATCATTCAGGACAGGCTGGGTGAAGCTTTCTTT
CDR3: CASHLIIQDRLGEAFF

size: -
J: TRBJ1-2
length: 14
D: -
V: TRBV5-6
DNA: TGTGCCAGCAGCTTGGTGACAGCAGCCTATGGCTACACCTTC
CDR3: CASSLVTAAYGYTF

size: -
J: TRBJ1-1
length: 11
D: -
V: TRBV29-1
DNA: TGCAGCGTTGTGGCGGGAACTGAAGCTTTCTTT
CDR3: CSVVAGTEAFF

size: -
J: TRBJ1-1
length: 17
D: TRBD1
V: TRBV28
DNA: TGTGCCAGCAGACCGACAGGGGCCTTAGGGGTAAACACTGAAGCTTTCTTT
CDR3: CASRPTGALGVNTEAFF

size: -
J: TRBJ2-2
length: 15
D: TRBD2
V: TRBV28
DNA: TGTGCCAGCAGCCGGGGGACTAGCGGCTCCGGGGAGCTGTTTTTT
CDR3: CASSRGTSGSGELFF

size: -
J: TRBJ2-7
length: 13
D: -
V: TRBV29-1
DNA: TGCAGCGTTGAAGATCTTCAGGGCTACGAGCAGTACTTC
CDR3: CSVEDLQGYEQYF

size: -
J: TRBJ1-4
length: 14
D: -
V: TRBV2
DNA: TGTGCCAGCAGTGACTACAGACCTAATGAAAAACTGTTTTTT
CDR3: CASSDYRPNEKLFF

size: -
J: TRBJ1-2
length: 14
D: -
V: TRBV19
DNA: TGTGCCAGTAGTTCGGGACACGTTGGATATGGCTACACCTTC
CDR3: CASSSGHVGYGYTF

size: once
J: TRBJ2-2
length: 15
D: TRBD1
V: TRBV5-1
DNA: TGCGCCAGCAGCATTCAGAGGGGGCAGACCGGGGAGCTGTTTTTT
CDR3: CASSIQRGQTGELFF

size: -
J: TRBJ1-5
length: 14
D: TRBD1
V: TRBV4-1
DNA: TGCGCCAGCAGCCAAGGGACAGGGGATCAGCCCCAGCATTTT
CDR3: CASSQGTGDQPQHF

size: -
J: TRBJ2-5
length: 12
D: -
V: TRBV2
DNA: TGTGCCGGTGGGGCTAGACAAGAGACCCAGTACTTC
CDR3: CAGGARQETQYF

size: -
J: TRBJ1-1
length: 14
D: TRBD1
V: TRBV6-5
DNA: TGTGCCAGCAGAGGACAGGGCTTGAACACTGAAGCTTTCTTT
CDR3: CASRGQGLNTEAFF

size: -
J: TRBJ1-2
length: 17
D: -
V: TRBV18
DNA: TGTGCCAGCTCACCGTCTAGACAGAAGAGAAATAACTATGGCTACACCTTC
CDR3: CASSPSRQKRNNYGYTF

size: -
J: TRBJ2-5
length: 15
D: TRBD1
V: TRBV11-2
DNA: TGTGCCAGCAGCTTATCCTTACAGGGGCAAGAGACCCAGTACTTC
CDR3: CASSLSLQGQETQYF

size: -
J: TRBJ1-6
length: 13
D: -
V: TRBV9
DNA: TGTGCCAGCAGCGTAGGCGGGAATTCACCCCTCCACTTT
CDR3: CASSVGGNSPLHF

size: -
J: TRBJ1-1
length: 15
D: TRBD1
V: TRBV6-5
DNA: TGTGCCAGCAGTTACGCCCTACAGGGGACCACTGAAGCTTTCTTT
CDR3: CASSYALQGTTEAFF

size: -
J: TRBJ2-1
length: 14
D: -
V: TRBV3-1/TRBV3-2
DNA: TGTGCCAGCAGCCCTCCCGGGGTAGCAAATGAGCAGTTCTTC
CDR3: CASSPPGVANEQFF

size: -
J: TRBJ1-4
length: 16
D: TRBD1
V: TRBV6-1
DNA: TGTGCCAGCAGTGAAAGTTGGGGGACAGGGAATGAAAAACTGTTTTTT
CDR3: CASSESWGTGNEKLFF

size: -
J: TRBJ1-1
length: 11
D: -
V: TRBV20-1
DNA: TGCAGTGCTAGAAGCGGGACCGGGACTCTCTTT
CDR3: CSARSGTGTLF

size: -
J: TRBJ2-3
length: 17
D: -
V: TRBV5-4
DNA: TGTGCCAGCAGCTTGGGGATGGCCAGGAGAGGGACAGATACGCAGTATTTT
CDR3: CASSLGMARRGTDTQYF

size: -
J: TRBJ2-5
length: 13
D: -
V: TRBV3-1/TRBV3-2
DNA: TGTGCCAGCAGGAGGAGCCCGCTTCGGGCCCAGTACTTC
CDR3: CASRRSPLRAQYF

size: -
J: TRBJ1-1
length: 15
D: -
V: TRBV27
DNA: TGTGCCAGCAGCCCGTTGAGGGCTGGTAACACTGAAGCTTTCTTT
CDR3: CASSPLRAGNTEAFF

size: -
J: TRBJ2-4
length: 15
D: -
V: TRBV5-6
DNA: TGTGCCAGCAACACTCTGAGGCTAGCCAAAAACATTCAGTACTTC
CDR3: CASNTLRLAKNIQYF

size: -
J: TRBJ1-4
length: 13
D: TRBD1
V: TRBV5-6
DNA: TGTGCCAGCAGCGGGACAGGGGATGAAAAACTGTTTTTT
CDR3: CASSGTGDEKLFF

size: -
J: TRBJ1-1
length: 12
D: -
V: TRBV28
DNA: TGTGCCAGCAGTCTACGGTTAACTGAAGCTTTCTTT
CDR3: CASSLRLTEAFF

size: -
J: TRBJ1-2
length: 15
D: -
V: TRBV3-1/TRBV3-2
DNA: TGTGCCAGCAGCGCTCCAGGGTGGCGCGACTATGGCTACACCTTC
CDR3: CASSAPGWRDYGYTF

size: -
J: TRBJ1-2
length: 15
D: -
V: TRBV13
DNA: TGTGCCAGCAGCTTCGGGACACCGACACTATATGGCTACACCTTC
CDR3: CASSFGTPTLYGYTF

size: -
J: TRBJ1-1
length: 13
D: -
V: TRBV5-1
DNA: TGCGCCAGCAGCTCGGTTACCACCACTGAAGCTTTCTTT
CDR3: CASSSVTTTEAFF

size: -
J: TRBJ1-5
length: 17
D: TRBD1
V: TRBV7-6
DNA: TGTGCCAGCAGCTTAGCGGAAGACAGGGGTGGCAATCAGCCCCAGCATTTT
CDR3: CASSLAEDRGGNQPQHF

size: -
J: TRBJ1-2
length: 13
D: TRBD1
V: TRBV19
DNA: TGTGCCAGTAGTCCGGGACAGGTTTATGGCTACACCTTC
CDR3: CASSPGQVYGYTF

size: -
J: TRBJ2-4
length: 13
D: -
V: TRBV19
DNA: TGTGCCAGTAGTATAGTCCTAGCGAACATTCAGTACTTC
CDR3: CASSIVLANIQYF

size: -
J: TRBJ1-1
length: 12
D: TRBD1
V: TRBV6-6
DNA: TGTGCCAGCAGCCAGCACAGGGGCTGGGCTTTCTTT
CDR3: CASSQHRGWAFF

size: -
J: TRBJ2-1
length: 16
D: TRBD1
V: TRBV18
DNA: TGTGCCAGCTCACCCCAGCCTGACAGGGTGAGGAATGAGCAGTTCTTC
CDR3: CASSPQPDRVRNEQFF

size: -
J: TRBJ2-2
length: 14
D: TRBD2
V: TRBV5-1
DNA: TGCGCCAGCAGCTTGACTAGCGGGGCCGGGGAGCTGTTTTTT
CDR3: CASSLTSGAGELFF

size: -
J: TRBJ2-7
length: 13
D: -
V: TRBV24-1
DNA: TGTGCCACCAGTACGGAGGGAAACTCTGAGCAGTACTTC
CDR3: CATSTEGNSEQYF

size: -
J: TRBJ2-1
length: 15
D: -
V: TRBV7-3
DNA: TGTGCCAGCAGCTTAAGTGCGGGGGCCCAAAATGAGCAGTTCTTC
CDR3: CASSLSAGAQNEQFF

size: -
J: TRBJ2-1
length: 15
D: TRBD2
V: TRBV3-1/TRBV3-2
DNA: TGTGCCAGCAGCCAAGGAGCGGGGGTCTACAATGAGCAGTTCTTC
CDR3: CASSQGAGVYNEQFF

size: -
J: TRBJ2-1
length: 15
D: TRBD2
V: TRBV5-6
DNA: TGTGCCAGCAGTTACGACGGGACTACTGGGGATGAGCAGTTCTTC
CDR3: CASSYDGTTGDEQFF

size: -
J: TRBJ2-2
length: 14
D: TRBD2
V: TRBV27
DNA: TGTGCCAGCAGTTTTGGCGGGAGCACCGGGGAGCTGTTTTTT
CDR3: CASSFGGSTGELFF